This T cell receptor beta chain was retrieved from a study of T-cell reconstitution after alpha-beta-depleted transplantation in children. Study-level results: T-cell counts and diversity at one year post-transplant came mainly from newly produced T cells. Recipient T cells and thymic progenitors that survived gave rise to the high TCRbeta diversity observed at day 60 in some patients. Several hundred rapidly expanded clones from non-depleted graft cells reportedly supplied alpha-beta T cells about two months post-transplant.

This sample's TCRbeta library carried unique molecular identifier barcodes. TCRdb itself ran the PCR reads through MiXCR, one entry per CDR3 protein. This table has about 980,000 distinct CDR3 sequences, 25% to 35% appearing once. With respect to this clonotype: Its antigen is as yet unknown.

The CDR3 has 16 amino acids. CDR1 DFQATT and CDR2 SNEGSKA come from the germline V gene (reference sequence). V shed 6 bases, J shed 3 bases, and the junction held 7 bases outside the gene matches. The receptor comes from a boy under two years old who had a stem cell transplant for SCID, so the T cells may come from the graft donor. This chain joins TRBV20-1 and TRBJ2-1, with 14 bases aligning to TRBD2. The material was PBMCs, mostly from graft donor cells, obtained 360 days after TCRalphabeta/CD19-depleted stem cell transplant. CDR3 loop: CSARGGTSGSYNEQFF. Written as DNA, the CDR3 is TGCAGTGCCCGAGGTGGGACTAGCGGGAGCTACAATGAGCAGTTCTTC.